A single sample gave rise to the 9 T cell receptor beta chains below, sequenced in a study of blood T cell repertoires in COVID-19. Repertoires were generated with immunoSEQ multiplex PCR, while TCRdb's copy carries only in-frame clones and drops some. In the table there are about 250,000 clones, approximately 90% of which are singletons. Specimen: peripheral blood. The receptors were sampled from a woman aged 30 to 39 with COVID-19, enrolled during active disease.

CDR3 nucleotide sequence: TGTGCCAGCAGCTTAACAGGGCCCCTGTTTTTT. Amino acids: CASSLTGPLFF. The gene calls are TRBV13 and TRBJ1-4; D is possibly TRBD1 (6 bases). This CDR3 spans 11 amino acids. With 2 bases removed from V and 14 bases from J, the gap between germline ends came to 9 bases. In germline, CDR1 is PRHDT, CDR2 FYEKMQ (reference sequence). The complete variable domain, with remaining parts taken from reference TRBV13 and TRBJ1-4, reads AAGVIQSPRHLIKEKRETATLKCYPIPRHDTVYWYQQGPGQDPQFLISFYEKMQSDKGSIPDRFSAQQFSDYHSELNMSSLELGDSALYFCASSLTGPLFFGSGTQLSVL.

J is TRBJ2-5 and V is TRBV7-9; a possible D gene is TRBD1 (7 bases). CDR3 length equals 15 residues. Trimming left V 4 bases short and J 3 bases short, with 15 bases between. Germline CDR1 reads SEHNR; CDR2 reads FQNEAQ (reference sequence). CDR3 DNA: TGTGCCAGCAGCTCGACAGACAGGGAGGAAGAGACCCAGTACTTC. Amino acids: CASSSTDREEETQYF.

This clone was seen only once. CDR3 coding DNA: TGTGCCAGCAGTTCCGTGGAGCCTCTGGGTGCTGGAAACACCATATATTTT. Translating it yields CASSSVEPLGAGNTIYF. The genes are TRBV27 and TRBJ1-3; D call uncertain. The CDR3 sequence is 17 residues long. With 4 bases removed from V and 2 bases from J, the gap between germline ends came to 18 bases. The germline CDR1 and CDR2 sequences are MNHEY and SMNVEV (reference sequence).

J is TRBJ1-2 and V is TRBV29-1, with unresolved D. The germline V and J ends were trimmed by 1 base and 7 bases, with 10 bases remaining between them. Germline assignment: CDR1 SQVTM and CDR2 ANQGSEA. This CDR3 contains 12 residues. The CDR3: CSVEVGGRGYTF. The CDR3 DNA sequence: TGCAGCGTTGAAGTAGGAGGACGTGGCTACACCTTC.

This clone was observed a single time. The chain has TRBV6-1 and TRBJ1-6; D possibly corresponds to TRBD1 (5 bases). This CDR3 region has 17 residues. With 3 bases removed from V and 0 bases from J, the gap between germline ends came to 12 bases. Per germline, CDR1 MNHNS and CDR2 SASEGT. The DNA for the CDR3 is TGTGCCAGCAGTGACCAGGGAGGGAGCTCCTATAATTCACCCCTCCACTTT. This codes for CASSDQGGSSYNSPLHF.

This sequence joins TRBV10-3 and TRBJ2-1; D is possibly TRBD2 (6 bases). Germline V gene lookup returns CDR1 ENHRY and CDR2 SYGVKD. This CDR3 comprises 15 residues. Trimming took off 3 bases at V and 15 bases at J, with 24 bases between the two ends. The CDR3 sequence is CAISEYGNLAGYPFF. The CDR3 bases are TGTGCCATCAGTGAATACGGTAATCTGGCGGGATATCCGTTCTTC.

The V and J genes are TRBV6-5 and TRBJ1-5; TRBD1 matches 11 bases. V shed 6 bases, J shed 3 bases, and the junction held 4 bases outside the gene matches. Germline V CDR1 and CDR2: MNHEY, SVGAGI. CDR3 size: 15 residues. CDR3 in DNA: TGTGCCAGCAGACGGGACAGGGGGGCCAATCAGCCCCAGCATTTT. Protein sequence: CASRRDRGANQPQHF.

The gene calls are TRBV25-1 and TRBJ1-6, with 8 nucleotides matching TRBD1. CDR3 size: 15 residues. Per the germline V gene, CDR1 is MGHDK and CDR2 is SYGVNS. V was pared by 7 bases and J by 10 bases, with 12 bases of the junction left unmatched. The CDR3 bases are TGTGCCAGCAAGGGACCGGGGACAGGATTATCACCCCTCCACTTT. This gives the protein CASKGPGTGLSPLHF. The variable domain in full, with the rest retrieved from reference TRBV25-1 and TRBJ1-6, is EADIYQTPRYLVIGTGKKITLECSQTMGHDKMYWYQQDPGMELHLIHYSYGVNSTEKGDLSSESTVSRIRTEHFPLTLESARPSHTSQYLCASKGPGTGLSPLHFGNGTRLTVT.

V and J are TRBV27 and TRBJ2-3, with 9 nucleotides matching TRBD1. Germline-derived CDR1 and CDR2 are MNHEY and SMNVEV (reference sequence). The junction had 6 bases not matched to a gene; V was cut back by 7 bases and J by 1 base. This CDR3 has 15 residues. The chain's CDR3 is CASKNRDRGTDTQYF. CDR3 DNA sequence: TGTGCCAGCAAAAACCGGGACAGGGGCACAGATACGCAGTATTTT.